This T cell receptor (beta chain) was captured by sequencing in a study of control samples from healthy donors and cancer patients. CDR1 is SGDLS and CDR2 is YYNGEE in the germline V gene. V lost 0 bases and J 0 bases, leaving 14 bases between the germline ends. The CDR3 is 17 amino acids. Repertoires were generated with immunoSEQ multiplex PCR, while TCRdb's copy carries only in-frame clones and drops some. The table records some 76,000 clones, roughly 90% of them present only once. The count of this clone is one. The receptor was derived from a man aged 60 to 75 with lung cancer. J is TRBJ2-3 and V is TRBV9; D is possibly TRBD2 (6 bases). Sequences were obtained from PBMCs. As DNA, the CDR3 is TGTGCCAGCAGCGTAGTCGCTCCTGGGACTAGCACAGATACGCAGTATTTT. It codes for CASSVVAPGTSTDTQYF. The complete variable domain, with remaining parts taken from reference TRBV9 and TRBJ2-3, reads DSGVTQTPKHLITATGQRVTLRCSPRSGDLSVYWYQQSLDQGLQFLIQYYNGEERAKGNILERFSAQQFPDLHSELNLSSLELGDSALYFCASSVVAPGTSTDTQYFGPGTRLTVL.